Presented here are 18 T cell receptor beta chains from one specimen sequenced in a study of blood T cell repertoires in COVID-19. Libraries were prepared by immunoSEQ multiplex PCR; TCRdb keeps only in-frame clonotypes and omits some of them. This sample has about 120,000 clones; around 85% occur once, and the top ten carry 17%. The sequenced sample consisted of peripheral blood. Source of these receptors: a man aged 30 to 39 with COVID-19, enrolled during active disease.

The chain employs TRBV19 and TRBJ2-7; the match to TRBD2 covers 11 bases. Trimming at V came to 6 bases and at J to 3 bases, leaving 7 bases not matched to a gene. This CDR3 region has 15 residues. CDR1 is LNHDA and CDR2 is SQIVND in the germline V gene (reference sequence). As DNA, the CDR3 is TGTGCCAGTAGCAAGACTAGCGGGACCTTCTACGAGCAGTACTTC. Translation gives CASSKTSGTFYEQYF.

The chain couples TRBV7-9 to TRBJ1-2; D ambiguous. This CDR3 contains 14 residues. The V and J ends lost 5 bases and 4 bases respectively, with 14 bases between them. From germline, CDR1 is SEHNR and CDR2 FQNEAQ (reference sequence). CDR3 residues: CASSHPDWSYGYTF. The CDR3 bases are TGTGCCAGCAGCCACCCGGACTGGAGCTATGGCTACACCTTC. Based on the CDR3 plus reference TRBV7-9 and TRBJ1-2, the full variable domain is DTGVSQNPRHKITKRGQNVTFRCDPISEHNRLYWYRQTLGQGPEFLTYFQNEAQLEKSRLLSDRFSAERPKGSFSTLEIQRTEQGDSAMYLCASSHPDWSYGYTFGSGTRLTVV.

V and J are TRBV5-1 and TRBJ2-1, with D perhaps matching TRBD2 (5 bases). Germline V gene lookup returns CDR1 SGHRS and CDR2 YFSETQ. The CDR3 runs to 16 residues. The V gene lost 1 base and the J gene lost 4 bases, with 15 bases spanning the gap. For the CDR3, the DNA is TGCGCCAGCAGCTTGAGAGGCGGGCACCCTTACAATGAGCAGTTCTTC. It specifies CASSLRGGHPYNEQFF. Supplemented by reference TRBV5-1 and TRBJ2-1, the full variable domain reads KAGVTQTPRYLIKTRGQQVTLSCSPISGHRSVSWYQQTPGQGLQFLFEYFSETQRNKGNFPGRFSGRQFSNSRSEMNVSTLELGDSALYLCASSLRGGHPYNEQFFGPGTRLTVL.

The chain couples TRBV6-5 to TRBJ2-7, with 7 bases matching TRBD1. V lost 6 bases to trimming and J lost 3 bases; unmatched junction nucleotides: 8. The CDR3 totals 14 residues. The V gene's germline CDR1 is MNHEY and CDR2 SVGAGI. The CDR3 reads CASRNRGGGYEQYF. For the CDR3, the DNA is TGTGCCAGCAGGAACAGGGGTGGAGGCTACGAGCAGTACTTC.

The chain recombines TRBV6-2 or TRBV6-3 with TRBJ2-5; 9 positions match TRBD2. The CDR3 loop spans 19 amino acids. Per the germline V gene, CDR1 is MNHEY and CDR2 is SVGEGT. V shed 6 bases, J shed 1 base, and the junction held 18 bases outside the gene matches. CDR3 protein: CASSRGGTSMGLLQETQYF. CDR3 nucleotide sequence: TGTGCCAGCAGCCGGGGTGGGACTAGCATGGGCCTTCTCCAAGAGACCCAGTACTTC.

The chain links TRBV7-2 to TRBJ2-7; 10 bases align to TRBD2. Germline V gene sequence: CDR1 SGHTA, CDR2 FQGNSA. The CDR3 extends over 14 amino acids. V dropped 10 bases and J dropped 4; count of bases not matched to a gene: 10. The chain's CDR3 is CATTVAGGLYEQYF. For the CDR3, the DNA is TGTGCCACCACAGTAGCGGGAGGTTTATACGAGCAGTACTTC.

This sequence joins TRBV10-2 and TRBJ1-1; TRBD1 agrees at 9 bases. The trim removed 3 bases at V and 5 bases at J, leaving 4 bases unmatched. Looked up from germline, CDR1 is WSHSY and CDR2 is SAAADI. The CDR3 has 14 amino acids. The CDR3 DNA is TGCGCCAGCAGTGAACAGGGGGCCGAGACTGAAGCTTTCTTT. It codes for CASSEQGAETEAFF.

The chain uses TRBV2 and TRBJ1-2; D is uncertain. Germline CDR1 is SNHLY and CDR2 is FYNNEI. This CDR3 comprises 12 residues. Trimming pared 4 bases from V and 2 bases from J, leaving 5 bases between. The chain's CDR3 is CASSGQNYGYTF. The CDR3 DNA reads TGTGCCAGCAGTGGTCAGAACTATGGCTACACCTTC.

The chain has TRBV28 and TRBJ2-7; D might be TRBD1 (6 bases). CDR1 and CDR2 from the germline V gene are MDHEN and SYDVKM. The CDR3 is made up of 14 amino acids. V lost 5 bases and J lost 0, with 11 bases in between. The CDR3 DNA sequence: TGTGCCAGCAGTCGGGACACCAACTCCTACGAGCAGTACTTC. This translates into CASSRDTNSYEQYF.

This chain joins TRBV7-3 and TRBJ2-1; TRBD2 matches at 7 bases. The CDR3 covers 15 residues. Germline CDR1 reads SGHTA; CDR2 reads FQGTGA. J was trimmed by 2 bases and V by 5 bases; bases with no gene match: 6. CDR3 amino acids: CASSPGAGAYNEQFF. The CDR3 nucleotides are TGTGCCAGCAGCCCCGGGGCGGGGGCCTACAATGAGCAGTTCTTC.

The CDR3 DNA sequence: TGTGCCAGCAGCATCCGACAGGGGAAGGACGAGCAGTACTTC. Its protein product is CASSIRQGKDEQYF. V gene TRBV7-9 combines with J gene TRBJ2-7; 8 bases align to TRBD1. CDR1 SEHNR and CDR2 FQNEAQ come from the germline V gene (reference sequence). The CDR3 length is 14 residues. Losses at the gene ends were 5 bases for V and 5 bases for J; bases not matched to a gene: 8. The full variable domain, with the rest looked up from reference TRBV7-9 and TRBJ2-7, is DTGVSQNPRHKITKRGQNVTFRCDPISEHNRLYWYRQTLGQGPEFLTYFQNEAQLEKSRLLSDRFSAERPKGSFSTLEIQRTEQGDSAMYLCASSIRQGKDEQYFGPGTRLTVT.

The genes are TRBV7-2 and TRBJ1-5; no reliable D call. The CDR3 runs 15 residues. Germline CDR1 reads SGHTA; CDR2 reads FQGNSA. Trimming removed 0 bases at V and 0 bases at J, with 6 bases between. For the CDR3, the DNA is TGTGCCAGCAGCTTAGCGACATATAGCAATCAGCCCCAGCATTTT. This sequence encodes CASSLATYSNQPQHF.

The chain employs TRBV19 and TRBJ2-1, with 12 positions matching TRBD2. Looked up from germline, CDR1 is LNHDA and CDR2 is SQIVND (reference sequence). V trimming: 1 base; J trimming: 6 bases; junction bases outside the gene matches: 7. The CDR3 consists of 17 residues. CDR3 sequence reads: CASSIGPSGGGRNEQFF. The CDR3 nucleotides are TGTGCCAGTAGTATAGGTCCTAGCGGGGGGGGGCGCAATGAGCAGTTCTTC. Based on the CDR3 plus reference TRBV19 and TRBJ2-1, the full variable domain is DGGITQSPKYLFRKEGQNVTLSCEQNLNHDAMYWYRQDPGQGLRLIYYSQIVNDFQKGDIAEGYSVSREKKESFPLTVTSAQKNPTAFYLCASSIGPSGGGRNEQFFGPGTRLTVL.

V and J are TRBV6-1 and TRBJ1-1; 8 bases agree with TRBD1. After removal of 3 bases from V and 5 bases from J, the junction contained 8 bases not matched to a gene. The CDR3 runs to 15 residues. Germline V gives CDR1 MNHNS, CDR2 SASEGT. The CDR3: CASSEPQGARTEAFF. The CDR3 DNA reads TGTGCCAGCAGTGAGCCCCAGGGGGCGAGGACTGAAGCTTTCTTT.

The count of this clone is one. The CDR3 protein is CASSQDQGYHYGYTF. CDR3 in DNA: TGCGCCAGCAGCCAAGATCAGGGGTACCACTATGGCTACACCTTC. This rearrangement joins TRBV4-3 to TRBJ1-2; tentative D call: TRBD1 (6 bases). Germline V gene sequence: CDR1 LGHNA, CDR2 YSLEER. This CDR3 has 15 residues. The V and J ends lost 0 bases and 3 bases respectively, with 11 bases between them.

The gene calls are TRBV2 and TRBJ2-5, with a possible D match to TRBD2 (6 bases). The germline V and J ends were trimmed by 0 bases and 4 bases, with 6 bases remaining between them. CDR1 and CDR2 from the germline V gene are SNHLY and FYNNEI. The CDR3 spans 13 residues. CDR3 bases: TGTGCCAGCAGTGAAGCAGCGGGAGAGACCCAGTACTTC. Its protein is CASSEAAGETQYF.

The chain joins TRBV5-1 to TRBJ1-1; perhaps TRBD1 as D (5 bases). The CDR3 has 14 residues. Deletions cut 4 bases from V and 2 bases from J, with 12 bases between. In germline, CDR1 is SGHRS, CDR2 YFSETQ. The CDR3 nucleotides are TGCGCCAGCAGCGACTTTACAGGAAACACTGAAGCTTTCTTT. It is translated as CASSDFTGNTEAFF.

The chain joins TRBV6-5 to TRBJ2-1, with 14 bases that match TRBD2. This CDR3 is built from 14 residues. The V gene's germline CDR1 is MNHEY and CDR2 SVGAGI. V was clipped by 7 bases and J by 8 bases; unmatched bases: 4. In nucleotides, the CDR3 is TGTGCCAGCAAGACTAGCGGGGGGGCCTATGAGCAGTTCTTC. This sequence encodes CASKTSGGAYEQFF.